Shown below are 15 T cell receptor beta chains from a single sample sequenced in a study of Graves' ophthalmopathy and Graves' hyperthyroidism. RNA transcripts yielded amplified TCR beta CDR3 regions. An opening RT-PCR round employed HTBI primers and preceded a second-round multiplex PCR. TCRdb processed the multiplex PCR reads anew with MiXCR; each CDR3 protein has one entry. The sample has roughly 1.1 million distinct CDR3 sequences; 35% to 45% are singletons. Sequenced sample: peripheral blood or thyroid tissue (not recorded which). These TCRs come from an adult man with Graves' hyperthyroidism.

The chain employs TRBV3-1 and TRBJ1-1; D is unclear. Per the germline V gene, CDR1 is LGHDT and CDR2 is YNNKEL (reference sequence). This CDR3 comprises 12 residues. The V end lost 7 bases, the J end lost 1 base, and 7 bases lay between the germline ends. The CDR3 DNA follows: TGTGCCAGCAAGGGAAAGAACACTGAAGCTTTCTTT. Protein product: CASKGKNTEAFF.

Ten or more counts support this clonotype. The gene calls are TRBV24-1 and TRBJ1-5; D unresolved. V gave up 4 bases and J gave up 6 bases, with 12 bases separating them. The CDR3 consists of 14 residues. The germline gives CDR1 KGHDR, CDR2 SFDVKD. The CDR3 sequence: CATSDAAGSQPQHF. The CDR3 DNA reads TGTGCCACCAGTGACGCTGCAGGATCTCAGCCCCAGCATTTT.

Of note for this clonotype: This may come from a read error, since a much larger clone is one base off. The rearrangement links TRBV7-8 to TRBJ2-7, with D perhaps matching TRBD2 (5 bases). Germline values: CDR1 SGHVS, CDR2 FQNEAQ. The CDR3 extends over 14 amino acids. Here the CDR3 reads CASSALKQRYEQCF. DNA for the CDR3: TGTGCCAGCAGCGCTTTAAAGCAGCGGTACGAGCAGTGCTTC.

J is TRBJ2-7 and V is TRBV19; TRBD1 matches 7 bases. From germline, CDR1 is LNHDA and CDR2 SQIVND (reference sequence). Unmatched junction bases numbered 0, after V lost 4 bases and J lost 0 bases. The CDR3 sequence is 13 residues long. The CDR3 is CASSNRGSYEQYF. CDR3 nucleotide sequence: TGTGCCAGTAGTAACAGGGGCTCCTACGAGCAGTACTTC.

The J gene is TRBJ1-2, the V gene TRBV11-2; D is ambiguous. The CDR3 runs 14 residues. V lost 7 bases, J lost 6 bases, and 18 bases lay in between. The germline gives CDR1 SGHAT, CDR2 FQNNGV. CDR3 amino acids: CASILMKAGDGYTF. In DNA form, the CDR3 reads TGTGCCAGCATCTTGATGAAGGCCGGAGATGGCTACACCTTC.

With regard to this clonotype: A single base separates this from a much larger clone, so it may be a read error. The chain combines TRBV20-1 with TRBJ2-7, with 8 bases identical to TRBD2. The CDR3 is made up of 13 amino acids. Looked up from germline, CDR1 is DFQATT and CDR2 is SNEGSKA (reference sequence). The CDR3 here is CSASDGREYEEYF. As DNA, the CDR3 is TGCAGTGCTAGTGACGGGAGGGAGTACGAGGAGTACTTC.

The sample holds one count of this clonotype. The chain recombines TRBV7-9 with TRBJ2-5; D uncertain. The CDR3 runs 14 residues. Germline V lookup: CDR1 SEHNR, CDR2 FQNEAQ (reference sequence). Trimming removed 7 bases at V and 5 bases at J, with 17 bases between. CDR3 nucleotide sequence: TGTGCCAGCACCGGTGGTTGGGCCGGGGAGACCCAGTACTTC. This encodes CASTGGWAGETQYF.

The CDR3 spells CAISTALNRDRGGSPLHF. CDR3 nucleotides: TGTGCCATATCTACCGCCTTAAACCGGGACAGGGGAGGTTCACCCCTCCACTTT. The chain links TRBV10-3 to TRBJ1-6, with TRBD1 matching 10 bases. The ends lost 9 bases at V and 9 bases at J; junction bases unmatched: 20. This CDR3 comprises 18 residues. Germline V gene data show CDR1 as ENHRY and CDR2 as SYGVKD.

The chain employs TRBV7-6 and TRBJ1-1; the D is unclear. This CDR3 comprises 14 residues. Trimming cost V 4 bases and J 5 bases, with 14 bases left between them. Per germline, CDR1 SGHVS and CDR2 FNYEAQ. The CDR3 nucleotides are TGTGCCAGCAGCTATTATGGGAGGAAAACTGAAGCTTTCTTT. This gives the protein CASSYYGRKTEAFF.

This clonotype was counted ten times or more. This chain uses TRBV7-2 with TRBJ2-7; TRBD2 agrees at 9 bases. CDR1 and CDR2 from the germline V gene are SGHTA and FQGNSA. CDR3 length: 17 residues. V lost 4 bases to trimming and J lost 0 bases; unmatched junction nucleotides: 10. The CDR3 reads CASSSGSLAGFSYEQYF. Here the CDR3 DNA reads TGTGCCAGCAGCTCAGGTAGTCTAGCGGGGTTCTCCTACGAGCAGTACTTC.

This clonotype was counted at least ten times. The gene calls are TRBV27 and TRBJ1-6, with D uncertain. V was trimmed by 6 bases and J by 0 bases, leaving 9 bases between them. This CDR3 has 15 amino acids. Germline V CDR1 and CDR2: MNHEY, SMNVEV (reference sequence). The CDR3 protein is CASRTESSYNSPLHF. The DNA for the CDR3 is TGTGCCAGCAGGACCGAGAGCTCCTATAATTCACCCCTCCACTTT.

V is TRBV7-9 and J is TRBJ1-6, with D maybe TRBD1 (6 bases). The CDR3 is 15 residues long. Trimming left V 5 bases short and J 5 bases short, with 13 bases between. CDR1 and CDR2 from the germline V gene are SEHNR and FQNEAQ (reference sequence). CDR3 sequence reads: CASSPGTLNNSPLHF. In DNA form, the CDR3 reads TGTGCCAGCAGCCCCGGGACACTCAATAATTCACCCCTCCACTTT. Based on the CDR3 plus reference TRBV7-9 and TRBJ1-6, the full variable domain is DTGVSQNPRHKITKRGQNVTFRCDPISEHNRLYWYRQTLGQGPEFLTYFQNEAQLEKSRLLSDRFSAERPKGSFSTLEIQRTEQGDSAMYLCASSPGTLNNSPLHFGNGTRLTVT.

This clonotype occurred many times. The CDR3 here is CASSLGPTGGETQYF. The CDR3 DNA reads as TGTGCCAGCAGCTTAGGCCCCACAGGGGGAGAGACCCAGTACTTC. The gene calls are TRBV7-7 and TRBJ2-5; 8 bases agree with TRBD1. The CDR3 covers 15 residues. With 1 base clipped from V and 4 bases from J, the junction kept 5 bases outside the gene matches. CDR1 and CDR2 from the germline V gene are SSHAT and FNYEAQ (reference sequence).

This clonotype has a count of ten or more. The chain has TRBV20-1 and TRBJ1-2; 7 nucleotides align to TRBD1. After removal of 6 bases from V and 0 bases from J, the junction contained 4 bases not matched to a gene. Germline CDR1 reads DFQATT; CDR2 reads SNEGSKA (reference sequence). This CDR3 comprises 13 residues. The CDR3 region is CSAIDRANYGYTF. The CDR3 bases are TGCAGTGCCATCGACAGGGCTAACTATGGCTACACCTTC.

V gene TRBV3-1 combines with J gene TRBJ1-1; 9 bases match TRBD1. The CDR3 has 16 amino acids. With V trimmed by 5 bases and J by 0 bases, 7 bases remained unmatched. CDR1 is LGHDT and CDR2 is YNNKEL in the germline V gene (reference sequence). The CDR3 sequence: CASSNTGGKMNTEAFF. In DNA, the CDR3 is TGTGCCAGCAGCAATACAGGGGGCAAGATGAACACTGAAGCTTTCTTT.